These 6 T cell receptor beta chains originate from one sample sequenced in a study of blood T cell repertoires in COVID-19. Method: immunoSEQ multiplex PCR; TCRdb's copy keeps in-frame clones and lacks some. The sample lists about 180,000 clones; 86% were seen once. The sequencing sample was made of PBMCs or T cells enriched from blood (not recorded which). The receptors were sampled from a woman in her twenties or thirties who had recovered from COVID-19.

The V call is TRBV7-2, the J call TRBJ2-2; TRBD2 is a possible D gene (6 bases). CDR3 size: 17 residues. V gave up 9 bases and J gave up 0 bases, with 20 bases separating them. The germline V gene has CDR1 SGHTA and CDR2 FQGNSA. The CDR3 loop is CARFLGRRAANTGELFF. The CDR3 bases are TGTGCCAGATTTTTAGGCAGGAGGGCCGCGAACACCGGGGAGCTGTTTTTT.

CDR3 sequence reads: CASSVYQDNTEAFF. CDR3 nucleotide sequence: TGTGCCAGCAGCGTTTACCAGGATAACACTGAAGCTTTCTTT. The V gene is TRBV9, the J gene TRBJ1-1; no definite D call. V lost 2 bases, J lost 2 bases, and 10 bases lay in between. CDR1 is SGDLS, CDR2 YYNGEE, per germline. The CDR3 covers 14 residues. Supplemented by reference TRBV9 and TRBJ1-1, the full variable domain reads DSGVTQTPKHLITATGQRVTLRCSPRSGDLSVYWYQQSLDQGLQFLIQYYNGEERAKGNILERFSAQQFPDLHSELNLSSLELGDSALYFCASSVYQDNTEAFFGQGTRLTVV.

V gene TRBV7-2 combines with J gene TRBJ1-2; TRBD1 matches at 8 bases. Germline CDR1 and CDR2: SGHTA and FQGNSA. The V segment lost 1 base and the J segment 4 bases; nucleotides outside the gene matches: 11. CDR3 size: 17 residues. The CDR3: CASSLDMLSGQAYGYTF. The CDR3 region has the DNA TGTGCCAGCAGCTTAGACATGTTGTCGGGACAGGCCTATGGCTACACCTTC.

The V gene is TRBV7-2, the J gene TRBJ1-5; 12 nucleotides align to TRBD1. The CDR3 sequence is 15 residues long. From germline, CDR1 is SGHTA and CDR2 FQGNSA. V lost 5 bases, J lost 6 bases, and 5 bases stayed unmatched. The CDR3 DNA follows: TGTGCCAGCAGCCCTGGGACAGGGGGCAGTCAGCCCCAGCATTTT. It translates to CASSPGTGGSQPQHF.

V gene TRBV18 combines with J gene TRBJ1-3; perhaps TRBD1 as D (5 bases). CDR3 length: 17 residues. V was cut by 3 bases and J by 0 bases, with 15 bases left in between. Germline-derived CDR1 and CDR2 are KGHSH and LQKENI. The DNA of the CDR3 is TGTGCCAGCTCACCTTTACGACAGACAAACTCTGGAAACACCATATATTTT. Residues: CASSPLRQTNSGNTIYF.

The chain recombines TRBV3-1 (or the pseudogene TRBV3-2) with TRBJ2-7, with a weak D call TRBD2 (6 bases). Germline V CDR1 and CDR2: LGHDT, YNNKEL (reference sequence). The V end was cut by 1 base, the J end by 6 bases, with 16 bases between. The CDR3 length is 15 residues. This CDR3 reads CASSQGSGLSSEQYF. CDR3 sequence (DNA): TGTGCCAGCAGCCAAGGCTCTGGACTAAGCAGCGAGCAGTACTTC.